Sequencing of this TCR beta chain was carried out in a study of T cell responses to AZD1222 COVID-19 vaccine. Clones were sequenced by immunoSEQ multiplex PCR, and TCRdb holds only the in-frame ones, with some missing. Among more than 75,000 clones listed, 85% to 90% were seen once. The TCR originated in an adult in good health. This specimen consisted of peripheral blood, obtained on day 0 of AZD1222 vaccination.

This CDR3 is CATSRVGGVNTEAFF. The DNA of the CDR3 is TGTGCCACCAGCAGAGTGGGAGGGGTGAACACTGAAGCTTTCTTT. This chain joins TRBV15 and TRBJ1-1, with D possibly TRBD1 on 5 matching bases. Germline loops: CDR1 LNHNV, CDR2 YYDKDF (reference sequence). The V end lost 1 base, the J end lost 0 bases, and 9 bases lay between the germline ends. CDR3 length: 15 amino acids.